This T cell receptor beta chain stems from a study of blood T cell repertoires in COVID-19. As for the study in general: COVID-19 samples, acute and convalescent, were from the United States, Italy and Spain. Sample material is recorded as cDNA or gDNA derived from T cells, B-cell-depleted T cells, or PBMCs.

The CDR3 totals 15 residues. The V end lost 3 bases, the J end lost 0 bases, and 12 bases lay between the germline ends. Germline V gene data show CDR1 as GTSNPN and CDR2 as SVGIG (reference sequence). This clone has a handful of counts. Original processing notes: Estimates of nucleated cell counts were drawn from the amplification of reference gene primers. The method was immunoSEQ multiplex PCR; TCRdb's version includes in-frame clones alone and lacks a portion of them. That table gives V, J and clone size, and the DNA gave D and trimming. The table shows fewer than 500,000 clones, with roughly four fifths occurring only once.

The clonotype was recovered from a human donor with acute or convalescent COVID-19. The donor label of this sample is uncertain. The rearrangement joins TRBV30 to TRBJ2-1, with D tentatively TRBD2 (6 bases). Sequenced material: peripheral blood. The CDR3 DNA follows: TGTGCCTGGAGCGGGAGACGAAGCTCCTACAATGAGCAGTTCTTC. Translating it yields CAWSGRRSSYNEQFF.